The 24 T cell receptor beta chains given below trace back to one sample, sequenced in a study of regulatory T cells in long-lasting Graves disease. CDR3 regions were amplified by Arm-PCR using iRepertoire HTBI primers to build TCR beta libraries. TCRdb itself ran the multiplex PCR reads through MiXCR, one entry per CDR3 protein. Of 500,000 to 800,000 distinct CDR3 sequences in the sample, around 32% are singletons; the top ten hold 35% to 55%. Time point here: persistent/refractory GD, antithyroid drugs over 5 years with positive TRAb. RNA from PBMCs was the source of the TCR library. This sample comprised peripheral blood mononuclear cells (PBMCs), obtained when the disease was refractory, from a patient treated with antithyroid drugs. These TCRs come from a female donor with Graves disease.

The J gene is TRBJ1-2, the V gene TRBV7-3; 8 bases are shared with TRBD1. This CDR3 has 13 amino acids. Unmatched junction bases numbered 8, after V lost 5 bases and J lost 9 bases. CDR1 is SGHTA, CDR2 FQGTGA, per germline. CDR3 residues: CASSLGQAPSYTF. The CDR3 DNA sequence: TGTGCCAGCAGCCTGGGACAGGCCCCCAGCTACACCTTC.

The table lists this clonotype with a few counts. The rearrangement links TRBV30 to TRBJ2-7; D possibly corresponds to TRBD2 (7 bases). The V gene lost 0 bases and the J gene lost 0 bases, with 15 bases spanning the gap. The CDR3 extends over 16 amino acids. Per the germline V gene, CDR1 is GTSNPN and CDR2 is SVGIG (reference sequence). CDR3 in DNA: TGTGCCTGGAGTGTACCGTGGCGGGGGCACTCCTACGAGCAGTACTTC. Its translation: CAWSVPWRGHSYEQYF.

The V call is TRBV5-1, the J call TRBJ1-1; no firm D call. Germline values: CDR1 SGHRS, CDR2 YFSETQ. This CDR3 contains 16 residues. V lost 0 bases, J lost 4 bases, and 16 bases lay in between. CDR3 nucleotide sequence: TGCGCCAGCAGCTTGGCTCAGGCAGTCCGTGGCACTGAAGCTTTCTTT. Its protein is CASSLAQAVRGTEAFF.

This chain joins TRBV5-1 and TRBJ2-2, with 11 bases lining up with TRBD1. The trim removed 4 bases at V and 6 bases at J, leaving 5 bases unmatched. CDR1 and CDR2 from the germline V gene are SGHRS and YFSETQ. This CDR3 comprises 15 residues. CDR3: CASSPGQGAAGELFF. The CDR3, as DNA: TGCGCCAGCAGCCCTGGACAGGGGGCGGCCGGGGAGCTGTTTTTT.

This clonotype was counted many times. The chain carries TRBV5-1 and TRBJ2-5; D call uncertain. V was clipped by 1 base and J by 5 bases, with 15 bases between them. This CDR3 is built from 15 residues. Germline V gene lookup returns CDR1 SGHRS and CDR2 YFSETQ. CDR3 DNA: TGCGCCAGCAGCTTGAGTTCGAGGAAGTTGGAGACCCAGTACTTC. Translation: CASSLSSRKLETQYF.

This clonotype was seen many times. The chain couples TRBV28 to TRBJ1-2, with 10 bases identical to TRBD1. The ends lost 8 bases at V and 8 bases at J; junction bases unmatched: 8. The CDR3 spans 13 residues. Germline V gene lookup returns CDR1 MDHEN and CDR2 SYDVKM. The CDR3 protein is CASLLDRGHGYTF. CDR3 coding DNA: TGTGCCAGCCTTCTTGACAGGGGGCACGGCTACACCTTC.

This chain joins TRBV9 and TRBJ2-7, with a tentative D call TRBD2 (5 bases). CDR3 size: 14 residues. Between the trimmed V and J ends, which lost 0 bases and 2 bases, there was a span of 9 bases. Germline assignment: CDR1 SGDLS and CDR2 YYNGEE. This CDR3 reads CASSVGSEPYEQYF. The CDR3, as DNA: TGTGCCAGCAGCGTAGGTAGCGAGCCCTACGAGCAGTACTTC.

The V gene is TRBV15, the J gene TRBJ1-1; the D gene is possibly TRBD1 (5 bases). The V gene lost 8 bases and the J gene lost 4 bases, with 11 bases spanning the gap. The CDR3 is made up of 12 amino acids. Germline assignment: CDR1 LNHNV and CDR2 YYDKDF (reference sequence). The CDR3 here is CATGQRGTEAFF. DNA for the CDR3: TGTGCCACCGGTCAAAGGGGCACTGAAGCTTTCTTT.

Regarding this clonotype: The conserved closing phenylalanine or tryptophan is absent in this CDR3, likely reflecting a read error. J is TRBJ2-2 and V is TRBV29-1; 7 bases map to TRBD1. The CDR3 runs to 14 residues. Germline V CDR1 and CDR2: SQVTM, ANQGSEA. Trimming took 4 bases from V and 3 from J; bases not matched to a gene: 5. The CDR3 region is CSVARTGDTGELFL. Here the CDR3 DNA reads TGCAGCGTTGCGAGAACAGGGGACACCGGGGAGCTGTTTTTA.

V gene TRBV6-2 or TRBV6-3 combines with J gene TRBJ1-2, with D uncertain. Germline V CDR1 and CDR2: MNHEY, SVGEGT. CDR3 length: 14 amino acids. V lost 2 bases and J 8 bases, leaving 15 bases between the germline ends. CDR3 amino acids: CASSYPPSIGGYTF. The CDR3 DNA sequence: TGTGCCAGCAGTTACCCCCCTTCGATCGGAGGCTACACCTTC.

The gene calls are TRBV29-1 and TRBJ2-6; 7 bases fit TRBD1. V shed 4 bases and J 4 bases; nucleotides not matched to a gene: 4. The CDR3 sequence is 14 residues long. The germline V gene encodes CDR1 SQVTM and CDR2 ANQGSEA. CDR3 in amino acids: CSVGGGGGANVLTF. The CDR3 bases are TGCAGCGTTGGAGGGGGCGGGGGGGCCAACGTCCTGACTTTC.

Many counts were recorded for this clonotype. V gene TRBV28 combines with J gene TRBJ1-2; maybe TRBD1 (5 bases). The V end was cut by 3 bases, the J end by 1 base, with 6 bases between. This CDR3 has 13 residues. Per germline, CDR1 MDHEN and CDR2 SYDVKM. The CDR3 DNA sequence: TGTGCCAGCAGTTTGGGGGTTAACTATGGCTACACCTTC. Residues: CASSLGVNYGYTF.

This clonotype was seen at least ten times. The V gene is TRBV6-1, the J gene TRBJ1-2, with D maybe TRBD1 (5 bases). CDR1 MNHNS and CDR2 SASEGT come from the germline V gene. Trimming pared 3 bases from V and 1 base from J, leaving 9 bases between. There are 14 residues in the CDR3. The CDR3 sequence is CASSETVVNYGYTF. The CDR3 DNA is TGTGCCAGCAGTGAGACAGTAGTTAACTATGGCTACACCTTC.

At least ten counts were recorded for this clonotype. This chain links TRBV7-9 with TRBJ1-1; D call uncertain. The CDR3 totals 14 residues. Trimming removed 0 bases from V and 4 bases from J, with 9 bases in between. The germline CDR1 and CDR2 sequences are SEHNR and FQNEAQ (reference sequence). This CDR3 reads CASSLAGTATEAFF. The CDR3 DNA reads as TGTGCCAGCAGCTTAGCCGGAACAGCCACTGAAGCTTTCTTT.

This clonotype was seen a few times. The chain employs TRBV6-1 and TRBJ1-5; D is possibly TRBD1 (5 bases). CDR1 is MNHNS and CDR2 is SASEGT in the germline V gene. V was pared by 3 bases and J by 6 bases, with 15 bases between. The CDR3 covers 15 residues. This chain's CDR3 is CASSDRGQGVQPQHF. The CDR3 nucleotides are TGTGCCAGCAGTGATAGGGGCCAGGGTGTTCAGCCCCAGCATTTT.

The sample holds a few counts of this clonotype. This sequence joins TRBV20-1 and TRBJ1-2; a weak D match, TRBD1 (5 bases). Germline-derived CDR1 and CDR2 are DFQATT and SNEGSKA (reference sequence). The length of the CDR3 is 12 residues. Trimming took off 4 bases at V and 6 bases at J, with 12 bases between the two ends. DNA of the CDR3: TGCAGTGCTACCCAGGGAGGCAATGGCTACACCTTC. Translated, it gives CSATQGGNGYTF.

This clonotype was counted a few times. The chain joins TRBV29-1 to TRBJ2-7; 8 bases match TRBD1. The germline V gene encodes CDR1 SQVTM and CDR2 ANQGSEA. The CDR3 has 14 residues. The V and J ends lost 3 bases and 2 bases, in that order; junction bases with no gene match: 6. The CDR3 sequence: CSVDSDRGTYEQYF. The CDR3 DNA reads TGCAGCGTTGACAGTGACAGGGGCACCTACGAGCAGTACTTC.

The chain carries TRBV2 and TRBJ2-1; D is undetermined. The CDR3 loop spans 9 amino acids. Germline CDR1 and CDR2: SNHLY and FYNNEI. Trimming shortened V by 10 bases and J by 8 bases, and 6 bases separated the two germline ends. CDR3 coding DNA: TGTGCCACCTTAGATGAGCAGTTCTTC. It translates to CATLDEQFF.

This clonotype was detected only a few times. The chain employs TRBV30 and TRBJ1-2; D is undetermined. The V end was cut by 5 bases, the J end by 4 bases, with 14 bases between. CDR1 and CDR2 (germline): GTSNPN, SVGIG (reference sequence). This CDR3 comprises 13 residues. DNA for the CDR3: TGTGCCTGGTCGGAGCACCAGAGCTATGGCTACACCTTC. Protein: CAWSEHQSYGYTF. Combining the CDR3 with reference TRBV30 and TRBJ1-2 gives the whole variable domain SQTIHQWPATLVQPVGSPLSLECTVEGTSNPNLYWYRQAAGRGLQLLFYSVGIGQISSEVPQNLSASRPQDRQFILSSKKLLLSDSGFYLCAWSEHQSYGYTFGSGTRLTVV.

This rearrangement joins TRBV11-2 to TRBJ1-1, with no clear D. The germline V gene has CDR1 SGHAT and CDR2 FQNNGV. This CDR3 is 15 amino acids long. Trimming took off 5 bases at V and 5 bases at J, with 18 bases between the two ends. The CDR3 DNA follows: TGTGCCAGCAGCCAGGAGCGCGGGGTAGGGACTGAAGCTTTCTTT. This translates into CASSQERGVGTEAFF.

This rearrangement joins TRBV5-1 to TRBJ2-1, with TRBD2 identical over 10 bases. In germline, CDR1 is SGHRS, CDR2 YFSETQ. Trimming cost V 4 bases and J 6 bases; bases outside gene matches: 7. The CDR3 length is 15 residues. The CDR3 loop is CASSKSGRGPNEQFF. The CDR3 nucleotides are TGCGCCAGCAGCAAAAGCGGGAGGGGGCCCAATGAGCAGTTCTTC.

This chain uses TRBV5-1 with TRBJ2-2; 14 positions agree with TRBD2. CDR3 length: 19 residues. V lost 4 bases to trimming and J lost 3 bases; unmatched junction nucleotides: 11. Per the germline V gene, CDR1 is SGHRS and CDR2 is YFSETQ. The CDR3 nucleotides read TGCGCCAGCAGCCCTGGTACGGGACTAGCGGGAGAGTACACCGGGGAGCTGTTTTTT. Translated: CASSPGTGLAGEYTGELFF.

The V call is TRBV24-1, the J call TRBJ1-5; D is ambiguous. V was trimmed by 5 bases and J by 1 base, leaving 8 bases between them. The V gene's germline CDR1 is KGHDR and CDR2 SFDVKD. The CDR3 is 14 amino acids. CDR3 sequence reads: CATSVSVSNQPQHF. CDR3 nucleotides: TGTGCCACCAGTGTCTCCGTAAGCAATCAGCCCCAGCATTTT.

The chain employs TRBV5-4 and TRBJ1-2, with 10 bases aligning to TRBD1. CDR1 and CDR2 (germline): SGHNT, YYREEE (reference sequence). After removal of 4 bases from V and 8 bases from J, the junction contained 17 bases not matched to a gene. The CDR3 covers 17 residues. This CDR3 reads CASSNYWDRGLADGYTF. The CDR3 nucleotides are TGTGCCAGCAGCAATTACTGGGACAGGGGACTGGCGGACGGCTACACCTTC.